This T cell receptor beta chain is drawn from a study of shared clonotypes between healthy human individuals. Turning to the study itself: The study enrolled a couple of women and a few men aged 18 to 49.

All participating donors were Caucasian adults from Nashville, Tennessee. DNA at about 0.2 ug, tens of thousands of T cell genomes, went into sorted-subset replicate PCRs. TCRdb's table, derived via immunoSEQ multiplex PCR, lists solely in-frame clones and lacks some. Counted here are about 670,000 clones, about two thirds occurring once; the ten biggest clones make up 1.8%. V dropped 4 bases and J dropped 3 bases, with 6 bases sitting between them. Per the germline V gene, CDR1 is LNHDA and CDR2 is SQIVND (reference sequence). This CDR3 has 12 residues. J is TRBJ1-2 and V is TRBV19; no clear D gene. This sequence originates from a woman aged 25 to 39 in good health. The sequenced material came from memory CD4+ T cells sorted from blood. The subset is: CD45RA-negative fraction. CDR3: CASSNTDYGYTF. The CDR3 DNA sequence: TGTGCCAGTAGTAATACAGACTATGGCTACACCTTC.